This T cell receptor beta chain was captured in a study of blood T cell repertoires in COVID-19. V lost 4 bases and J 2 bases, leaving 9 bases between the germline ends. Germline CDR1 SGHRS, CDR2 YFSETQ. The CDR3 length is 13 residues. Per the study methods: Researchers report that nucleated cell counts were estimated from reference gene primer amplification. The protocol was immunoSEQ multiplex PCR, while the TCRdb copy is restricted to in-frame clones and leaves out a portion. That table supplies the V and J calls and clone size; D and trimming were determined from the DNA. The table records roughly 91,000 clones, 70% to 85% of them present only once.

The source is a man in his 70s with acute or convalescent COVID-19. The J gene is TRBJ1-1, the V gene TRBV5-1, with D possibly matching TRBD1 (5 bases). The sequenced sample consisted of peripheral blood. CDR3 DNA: TGCGCCAGCAGCCGCGGGGGAAACACTGAAGCTTTCTTT. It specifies CASSRGGNTEAFF.